One and the same sample provided the 15 T cell receptor beta chains below, sequenced in a study of Ad26.COV2.S vaccination and SARS-CoV-2 variants (dated by TCRdb to the early 2020s). Library creation used the immunoSEQ multiplex PCR assay. TCRdb took over this immuneACCESS table, retaining in-frame rearrangements with V and J assigned. Such tables are incomplete; in checked studies, under half of the missing clones stem from an unresolved V gene, and the remainder is unexplained. The sample contains more than 300,000 clones, roughly 86% of them found a single time. Of the sample, more than 1.5% is held by the ten largest clones. Read against the paper, the sample's treatment or condition label means: some 19 received Ad26.COV2.S at low or high dose, single or two shots; roughly five received placebo; per-sample allocation not given. Repertoires of vaccine and placebo recipients were sequenced from samples taken on day 63 after the first injection.

Specimen: peripheral blood, collected in a trial of Ad26.COV2.S vaccine versus placebo. The receptors were gathered from a person between 18 and 65 years old who received the Ad26.COV2.S COVID-19 vaccine or a placebo.

The chain carries TRBV2 and TRBJ2-1; 10 bases are shared with TRBD2. CDR3 size: 13 residues. V lost 4 bases and J lost 12; bases outside the gene matches: 6. Germline lookup yields CDR1 SNHLY and CDR2 FYNNEI. Written as DNA, the CDR3 is TGTGCCAGCAGTGGAACTAGCGGGGACAGGCAGTTCTTC. Amino acids: CASSGTSGDRQFF.

The V call is TRBV11-2, the J call TRBJ1-6, with a possible D match to TRBD1 (5 bases). This CDR3 is built from 14 residues. The V gene lost 1 base and the J gene lost 9 bases, with 10 bases spanning the gap. CDR1 is SGHAT and CDR2 is FQNNGV in the germline V gene. The CDR3 reads CASSLVQGGSPLHF. In DNA form, the CDR3 reads TGTGCCAGCAGCTTAGTTCAGGGTGGTTCACCCCTCCACTTT.

The chain links TRBV7-8 to TRBJ2-7; weak D call: TRBD1 (6 bases). Trimming shortened V by 6 bases and J by 0 bases, and 15 bases separated the two germline ends. CDR3 length: 15 amino acids. Germline V gene lookup returns CDR1 SGHVS and CDR2 FQNEAQ. CDR3 amino acids: CASSPGQRASYEQYF. In DNA form, the CDR3 reads TGTGCCAGCAGTCCTGGACAGCGAGCCTCCTACGAGCAGTACTTC.

The chain links TRBV2 to TRBJ2-1; weak D call: TRBD2 (5 bases). Trimming shortened V by 7 bases and J by 1 base, and 11 bases separated the two germline ends. The CDR3 runs to 14 residues. Germline V CDR1 and CDR2: SNHLY, FYNNEI. The CDR3 reads CASTTSFSYNEQFF. CDR3 coding DNA: TGTGCCAGCACCACTAGTTTTTCCTACAATGAGCAGTTCTTC.

V usage is TRBV18 and J usage is TRBJ1-2; a weak D match, TRBD1 (5 bases). The CDR3 runs 13 residues. CDR1 is KGHSH, CDR2 LQKENI, per germline. Trimming cost V 5 bases and J 5 bases, with 12 bases left between them. The CDR3, as DNA: TGTGCCAGCTCAACCCGGGACTTTTATGGCTACACCTTC. Protein: CASSTRDFYGYTF. The whole variable domain, remainder taken from reference TRBV18 and TRBJ1-2, is NAGVMQNPRHLVRRRGQEARLRCSPMKGHSHVYWYRQLPEEGLKFMVYLQKENIIDESGMPKERFSAEFPKEGPSILRIQQVVRGDSAAYFCASSTRDFYGYTFGSGTRLTVV.

This chain joins TRBV18 and TRBJ1-2; no definite D call. The V end lost 3 bases, the J end lost 0 bases, and 11 bases lay between the germline ends. The germline gives CDR1 KGHSH, CDR2 LQKENI. There are 15 residues in the CDR3. CDR3 residues: CASSPRTDPNYGYTF. Here the CDR3 DNA reads TGTGCCAGCTCACCTCGGACGGACCCTAACTATGGCTACACCTTC.

This sequence joins TRBV15 and TRBJ2-7, with D perhaps TRBD1 (6 bases). CDR3 length equals 15 residues. Germline V gene sequence: CDR1 LNHNV, CDR2 YYDKDF (reference sequence). V was clipped by 1 base and J by 4 bases, with 14 bases between them. In DNA, the CDR3 is TGTGCCACCAGCAGAGGGGCAGGGGATGGGTACGAGCAGTACTTC. Amino acid sequence: CATSRGAGDGYEQYF. The variable domain in full, with the rest retrieved from reference TRBV15 and TRBJ2-7, is DAMVIQNPRYQVTQFGKPVTLSCSQTLNHNVMYWYQQKSSQAPKLLFHYYDKDFNNEADTPDNFQSRRPNTSFCFLDIRSPGLGDTAMYLCATSRGAGDGYEQYFGPGTRLTVT.

The chain carries TRBV11-2 and TRBJ1-6, with 7 bases aligning to TRBD1. CDR1 is SGHAT and CDR2 is FQNNGV in the germline V gene. The CDR3 is 13 residues long. With V trimmed by 3 bases and J by 10 bases, 3 bases remained unmatched. CDR3 sequence (DNA): TGTGCCAGCAGCTTCTCAGGGGGATCACCCCTCCACTTT. It codes for CASSFSGGSPLHF.

The rearrangement uses TRBV29-1 and TRBJ1-2, with D unclear. V was trimmed by 3 bases and J by 6 bases, leaving 11 bases between them. This CDR3 is 12 amino acids long. Per the germline V gene, CDR1 is SQVTM and CDR2 is ANQGSEA. DNA of the CDR3: TGCAGCGTTGATCCGGCCCATAATGGCTACACCTTC. Translation gives CSVDPAHNGYTF.

The V gene is TRBV19, the J gene TRBJ1-2; D may be TRBD1 (6 bases). CDR3 length equals 16 residues. Looked up from germline, CDR1 is LNHDA and CDR2 is SQIVND (reference sequence). The ends were cut back, 1 base at V and 5 bases at J, with 17 bases in the middle. The DNA for the CDR3 is TGTGCCAGTAGTATAGCGTTCGGACAGACCTTTTATGGCTACACCTTC. Residues: CASSIAFGQTFYGYTF.

This clone has a handful of counts. The V call is TRBV5-6, the J call TRBJ2-2, with D perhaps TRBD1 (5 bases). CDR1 is SGHDT, CDR2 YYEEEE, per germline. CDR3 size: 14 residues. Trimming shortened V by 5 bases and J by 1 base, and 9 bases separated the two germline ends. The CDR3 nucleotides read TGTGCCAGCAGTATGGGGCAGAACACCGGGGAGCTGTTTTTT. Translating it yields CASSMGQNTGELFF. Full variable domain (remainder filled in from reference TRBV5-6 and TRBJ2-2): DAGVTQSPTHLIKTRGQQVTLRCSPKSGHDTVSWYQQALGQGPQFIFQYYEEEERQRGNFPDRFSGHQFPNYSSELNVNALLLGDSALYLCASSMGQNTGELFFGEGSRLTVL.

The J gene is TRBJ1-5, the V gene TRBV12-3 or TRBV12-4; D unresolved. This CDR3 is built from 12 residues. Trimming took 6 bases from V and 10 from J, leaving 13 bases between them. CDR3 loop: CASRSSQSPQHF. CDR3 DNA: TGTGCCAGCAGATCTTCCCAGTCTCCCCAGCATTTT.

This chain uses TRBV6-5 with TRBJ2-7; D remains ambiguous. Per germline, CDR1 MNHEY and CDR2 SVGAGI. Trimming shortened V by 0 bases and J by 5 bases, and 11 bases separated the two germline ends. The CDR3 covers 14 residues. DNA of the CDR3: TGTGCCAGCAGTTACTCAGCCGGGTTACACGAGCAGTACTTC. Amino acid sequence: CASSYSAGLHEQYF.

The CDR3 DNA reads as TGTGCCAGCACAACGAACGGGGGTATTGGTCAGCCCCAGCATTTT. Its protein is CASTTNGGIGQPQHF. This chain uses TRBV6-6 with TRBJ1-5; weak D call: TRBD1 (5 bases). The CDR3 extends over 15 amino acids. Deletions cut 7 bases from V and 6 bases from J, with 19 bases between. Per the germline V gene, CDR1 is MNHNY and CDR2 is SVGAGI (reference sequence).

The genes are TRBV9 and TRBJ1-6; D ambiguous. V was pared by 4 bases and J by 10 bases, with 9 bases between. Germline values: CDR1 SGDLS, CDR2 YYNGEE. The length of the CDR3 is 12 residues. CDR3: CASSSPGSPLHF. Written as DNA, the CDR3 is TGTGCCAGCAGCTCCCCTGGGTCACCCCTCCACTTT.